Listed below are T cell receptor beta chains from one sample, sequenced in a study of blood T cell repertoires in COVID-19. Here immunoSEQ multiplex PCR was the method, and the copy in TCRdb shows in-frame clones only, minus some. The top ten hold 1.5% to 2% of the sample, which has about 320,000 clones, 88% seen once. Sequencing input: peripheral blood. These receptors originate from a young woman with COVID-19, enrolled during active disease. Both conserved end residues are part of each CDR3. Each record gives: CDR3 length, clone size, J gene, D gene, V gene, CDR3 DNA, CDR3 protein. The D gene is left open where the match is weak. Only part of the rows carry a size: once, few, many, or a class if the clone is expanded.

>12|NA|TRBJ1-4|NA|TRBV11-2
TGTGCCAGCAGCTTGATGCCCGGGGGGGTTTTTTTT
CASSLMPGGVFF
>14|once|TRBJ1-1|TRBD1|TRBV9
TGTGCCAGCAGCGCCACAGGGGGTGGCACTGAAGCTTTCTTT
CASSATGGGTEAFF
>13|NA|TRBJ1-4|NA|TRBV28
TGTGCCAGCCTCTCGAGGACTAATGAAAAACTGTTTTTT
CASLSRTNEKLFF
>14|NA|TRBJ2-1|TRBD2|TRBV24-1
TGTGCCACCGAGTCCGGGGGGGCAGTCAATGAGCAGTTCTTC
CATESGGAVNEQFF
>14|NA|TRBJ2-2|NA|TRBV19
TGTGCCAGTAGTATCCTAGAACCCACCGGGGAGCTGTTTTTT
CASSILEPTGELFF
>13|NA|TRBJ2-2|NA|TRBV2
TGTGCCAGCAGCCTCGACTACACCGGGGAGCTGTTTTTT
CASSLDYTGELFF
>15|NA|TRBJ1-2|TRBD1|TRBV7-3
TGTGCCAGCAGCTTAAACGGAGTGACAGGGGAGGGCTACACCTTC
CASSLNGVTGEGYTF
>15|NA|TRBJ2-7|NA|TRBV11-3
TGTGCCAGCAGCTTAGATCTCGGGTCATCCTACGAGCAGTACTTC
CASSLDLGSSYEQYF
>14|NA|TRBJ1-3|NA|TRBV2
TGTGCCAGCAGTGTACAGGCAGCTGGAAACACCATATATTTT
CASSVQAAGNTIYF
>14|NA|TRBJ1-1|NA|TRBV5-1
TGCGCCAGCAACGAACGGACAGATAACACTGAAGCTTTCTTT
CASNERTDNTEAFF
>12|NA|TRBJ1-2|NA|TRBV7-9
TGTGCCAGCAGCTTAACGGGGAATGGCTACACCTTC
CASSLTGNGYTF
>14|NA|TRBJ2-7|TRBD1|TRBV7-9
TGTGCCAGCAGCTTATGGGGACAGGGTGACGAGCAGTACTTC
CASSLWGQGDEQYF
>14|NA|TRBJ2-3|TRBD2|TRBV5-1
TGCGCCAGCAGCTTGAGGCGGGGGACGGATACGCAGTATTTT
CASSLRRGTDTQYF
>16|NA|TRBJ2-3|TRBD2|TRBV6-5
TGTGCCAGCAGTTGGCTTAGCGGGGGGAGCACAGATACGCAGTATTTT
CASSWLSGGSTDTQYF
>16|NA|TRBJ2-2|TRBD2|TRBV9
TGTGCCAGCAGCAGGCGGGGGGGCGCCTTAGCCGGGGAGCTGTTTTTT
CASSRRGGALAGELFF
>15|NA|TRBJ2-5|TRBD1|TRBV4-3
TGCGCCAGCAGCCAAGGGACGGGACAGGGAGAAACCCAGTACTTC
CASSQGTGQGETQYF
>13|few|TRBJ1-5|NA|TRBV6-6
TGTGCCAGCAGTTCCCAGGGCAATCAGCCCCAGCATTTT
CASSSQGNQPQHF
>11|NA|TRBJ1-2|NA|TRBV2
TGTGCCAGCAGTGGTGGCGGTGGCTACACCTTC
CASSGGGGYTF
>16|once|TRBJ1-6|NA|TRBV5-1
TGCGCCAGCAGGGGTTTGGACAATGACTATAATTCACCCCTCCACTTT
CASRGLDNDYNSPLHF
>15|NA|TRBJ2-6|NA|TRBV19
TGTGCCAGTAGTAACCACGGTACCGGGGCCAACGTCCTGACTTTC
CASSNHGTGANVLTF
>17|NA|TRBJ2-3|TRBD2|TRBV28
TGTGCCAGCAGTTTAGGCTATATCGGGGGGGGCACAGATACGCAGTATTTT
CASSLGYIGGGTDTQYF
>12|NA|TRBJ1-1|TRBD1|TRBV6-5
TGTGCCAGCAGTACCCGGACAGGGAAAGCTTTCTTT
CASSTRTGKAFF
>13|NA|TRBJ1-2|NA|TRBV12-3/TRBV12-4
TGTGCCAGCACCTCGATGGGAGACTATGGCTACACCTTC
CASTSMGDYGYTF
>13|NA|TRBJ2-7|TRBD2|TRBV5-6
TGTGCCAGCAGCTTAGCGGGGATCTACGAGCAGTACTTC
CASSLAGIYEQYF
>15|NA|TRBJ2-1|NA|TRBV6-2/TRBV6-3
TGTGCCAGCAGTTACATAGGGGTACATTACAATGAGCAGTTCTTC
CASSYIGVHYNEQFF
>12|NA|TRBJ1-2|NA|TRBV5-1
TGCGCCAGCAGCTGCCGGGAATGCGGCTACACCTTC
CASSCRECGYTF
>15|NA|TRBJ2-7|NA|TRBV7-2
TGTGCCAGCAGCTATCGGGGTCTTGGCCCCTACGAGCAGTACTTC
CASSYRGLGPYEQYF
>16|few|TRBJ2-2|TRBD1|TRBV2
TGTGCCAGCAGTGGGAGGACAGGGGGAAACACCGGGGAGCTGTTTTTT
CASSGRTGGNTGELFF
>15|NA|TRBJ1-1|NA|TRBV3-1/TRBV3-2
TGTGCCAGCAGCCAAGGCTTTGGACAAACCGCTGAAGCTTTCTTT
CASSQGFGQTAEAFF
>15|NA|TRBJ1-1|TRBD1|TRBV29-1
TGCAGCGTAGCTCGGTCGACAGGGCTCGGGGCTGAAGCTTTCTTT
CSVARSTGLGAEAFF
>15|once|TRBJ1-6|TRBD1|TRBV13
TGTGCCAGCAGCTTAGTGGGGACAGGAAATTCACCCCTCCACTTT
CASSLVGTGNSPLHF
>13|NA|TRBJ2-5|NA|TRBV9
TGTGCCAGCAGCGCAGGGGGGCCGGAGACCCAGTACTTC
CASSAGGPETQYF
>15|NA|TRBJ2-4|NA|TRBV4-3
TGCGCCAGCAGCTCACTGACAGGGGAGGGAAACATTCAGTACTTC
CASSSLTGEGNIQYF
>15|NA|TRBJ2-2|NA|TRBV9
TGTGCCAGCAGCGTAGGGAGCTTAGACACCGGGGAGCTGTTTTTT
CASSVGSLDTGELFF
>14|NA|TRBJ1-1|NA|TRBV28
TGTGCCAGCAGATGGGGAGGGGAGAACACTGAAGCTTTCTTT
CASRWGGENTEAFF
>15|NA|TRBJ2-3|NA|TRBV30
TGTGCCTGGAGTGAAACCGGGTCCTTCACAGATACGCAGTATTTT
CAWSETGSFTDTQYF
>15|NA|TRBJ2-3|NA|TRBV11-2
TGTGCCAGCAGCCCCAGTGGGCAGTACACAGATACGCAGTATTTT
CASSPSGQYTDTQYF
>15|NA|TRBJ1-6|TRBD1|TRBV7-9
TGTGCCAGCAGCCACAGACAGGGGAATAATTCACCCCTCCACTTT
CASSHRQGNNSPLHF
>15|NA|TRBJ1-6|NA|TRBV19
TGTGCCAGTAGTATTGGAGGGGTAAAGAATTCACCCCTCCACTTT
CASSIGGVKNSPLHF
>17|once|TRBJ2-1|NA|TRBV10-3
TGTGCCATCAGTGACGGCGGAAAAGGGGGCTCCTACAATGAGCAGTTCTTC
CAISDGGKGGSYNEQFF
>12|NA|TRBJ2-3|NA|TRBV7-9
TGTGCCAGCAGCCCGCGGACAGATACGCAGTATTTT
CASSPRTDTQYF
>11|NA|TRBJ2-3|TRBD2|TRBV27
TGTGCCGCGGGGGTGACAGATACGCAGTATTTT
CAAGVTDTQYF
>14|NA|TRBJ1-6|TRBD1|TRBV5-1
TGCGCCAGCACACCGGGACAGGGCATTTCACCCCTCCACTTT
CASTPGQGISPLHF
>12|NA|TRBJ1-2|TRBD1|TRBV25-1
TGTGCCAGCAGAAGACAGGGTAGTGGCTACACCTTC
CASRRQGSGYTF
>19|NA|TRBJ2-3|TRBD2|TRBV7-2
TGTGCCAGCAGACACAACTCCGGGACTAGCGGGGGGGGCACAGATACGCAGTATTTT
CASRHNSGTSGGGTDTQYF
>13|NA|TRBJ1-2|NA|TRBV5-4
TGTGCCAGCAGCTTGACGACAGACTATGGCTACACCTTC
CASSLTTDYGYTF
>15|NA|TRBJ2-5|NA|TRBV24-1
TGTGCCACCAGTGGCGAATCAGGGCCGCAAGAGACCCAGTACTTC
CATSGESGPQETQYF
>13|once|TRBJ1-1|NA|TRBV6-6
TGTGCCAGCAACCACGTAAGGGAGGCTGAAGCTTTCTTT
CASNHVREAEAFF
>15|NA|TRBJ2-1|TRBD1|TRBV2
TGTGCCAGCAGTGAGTGGAGACAGGGGCTGAATGAGCAGTTCTTC
CASSEWRQGLNEQFF
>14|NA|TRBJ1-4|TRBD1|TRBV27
TGTGCCAGCACCTCAGGACAGGGGGAGGAAAAACTGTTTTTT
CASTSGQGEEKLFF
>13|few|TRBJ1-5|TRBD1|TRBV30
TGTGCCTGGAGACAGGGGGCTTTCGGGCCCCAGCATTTT
CAWRQGAFGPQHF